Sequencing of this T cell receptor (beta chain) was carried out in a study of neurological immune-mediated disorders. Whole-study results and caveats: Expanded clones shared no identical CDR3 amino acid sequences across subjects, which suggested private TCR-beta repertoires in all groups.

Trimming took 4 bases from V and 6 from J; bases not matched to a gene: 6. The CDR3 consists of 15 residues. CDR1 and CDR2 from the germline V gene are SGHDT and YYEEEE. cDNA synthesis was performed by 5'RACE with 10-nucleotide random UMIs. TCRdb re-called the 5' RACE reads with MiXCR, one entry per CDR3 protein. The repertoire holds 47,000 or so distinct CDR3 sequences, with more than 8% as singletons. There are many counts of this clonotype. The antigen is unknown. Regarding time point: longitudinal time-point 1 (baseline). The receptor was derived from a woman between 35 and 50 years old in good health. This sequence joins TRBV5-6 and TRBJ2-2; 10 bases match TRBD1. The sample was PBMCs. The CDR3 DNA reads as TGTGCCAGCAGCGGAGGGACAGGGGTCCCCGGGGAGCTGTTTTTT. This gives the protein CASSGGTGVPGELFF.